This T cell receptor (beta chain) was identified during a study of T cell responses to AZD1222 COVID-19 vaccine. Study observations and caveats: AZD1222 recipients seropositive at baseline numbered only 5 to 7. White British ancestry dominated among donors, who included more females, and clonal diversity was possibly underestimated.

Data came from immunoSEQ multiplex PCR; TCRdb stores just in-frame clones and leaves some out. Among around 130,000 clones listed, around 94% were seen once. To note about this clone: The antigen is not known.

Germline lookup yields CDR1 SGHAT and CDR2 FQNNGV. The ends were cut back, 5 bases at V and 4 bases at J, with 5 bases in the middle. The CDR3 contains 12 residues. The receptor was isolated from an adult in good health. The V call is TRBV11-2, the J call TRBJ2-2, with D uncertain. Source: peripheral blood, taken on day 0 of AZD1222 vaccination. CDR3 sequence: CASSQITGELFF. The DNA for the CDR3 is TGTGCCAGCAGCCAGATCACCGGGGAGCTGTTTTTT. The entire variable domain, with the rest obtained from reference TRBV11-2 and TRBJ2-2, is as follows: EAGVAQSPRYKIIEKRQSVAFWCNPISGHATLYWYQQILGQGPKLLIQFQNNGVVDDSQLPKDRFSAERLKGVDSTLKIQPAKLEDSAVYLCASSQITGELFFGEGSRLTVL.